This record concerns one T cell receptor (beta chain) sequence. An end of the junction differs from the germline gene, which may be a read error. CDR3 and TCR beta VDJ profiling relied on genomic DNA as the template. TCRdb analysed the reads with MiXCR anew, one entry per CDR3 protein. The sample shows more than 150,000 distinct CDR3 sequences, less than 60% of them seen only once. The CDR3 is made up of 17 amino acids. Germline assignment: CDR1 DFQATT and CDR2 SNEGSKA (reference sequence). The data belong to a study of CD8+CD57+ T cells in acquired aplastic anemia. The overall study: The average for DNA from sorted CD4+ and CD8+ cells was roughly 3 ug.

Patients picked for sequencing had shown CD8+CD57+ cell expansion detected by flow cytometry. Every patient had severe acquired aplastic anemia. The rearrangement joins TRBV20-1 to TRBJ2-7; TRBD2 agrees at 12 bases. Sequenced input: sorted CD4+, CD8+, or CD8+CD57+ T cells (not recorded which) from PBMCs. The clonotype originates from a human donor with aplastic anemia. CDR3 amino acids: CSARGWLAGGPSYEQYF. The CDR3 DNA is TGCAGTGCAAGAGGGTGGCTAGCGGGAGGGCCGTCCTACGAGCAGTACTTC.